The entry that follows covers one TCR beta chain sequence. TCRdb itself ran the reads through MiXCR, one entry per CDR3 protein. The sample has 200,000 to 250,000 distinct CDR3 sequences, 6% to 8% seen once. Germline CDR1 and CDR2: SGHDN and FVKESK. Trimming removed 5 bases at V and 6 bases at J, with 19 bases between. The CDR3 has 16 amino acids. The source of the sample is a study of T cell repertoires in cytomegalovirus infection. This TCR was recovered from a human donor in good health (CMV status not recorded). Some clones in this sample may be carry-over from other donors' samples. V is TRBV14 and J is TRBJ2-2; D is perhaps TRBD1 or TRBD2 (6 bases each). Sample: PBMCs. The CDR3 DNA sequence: TGTGCCAGCAGCGGGCAGAGGGGGGTTTTCGCCGGGGAGCTGTTTTTT. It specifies CASSGQRGVFAGELFF.